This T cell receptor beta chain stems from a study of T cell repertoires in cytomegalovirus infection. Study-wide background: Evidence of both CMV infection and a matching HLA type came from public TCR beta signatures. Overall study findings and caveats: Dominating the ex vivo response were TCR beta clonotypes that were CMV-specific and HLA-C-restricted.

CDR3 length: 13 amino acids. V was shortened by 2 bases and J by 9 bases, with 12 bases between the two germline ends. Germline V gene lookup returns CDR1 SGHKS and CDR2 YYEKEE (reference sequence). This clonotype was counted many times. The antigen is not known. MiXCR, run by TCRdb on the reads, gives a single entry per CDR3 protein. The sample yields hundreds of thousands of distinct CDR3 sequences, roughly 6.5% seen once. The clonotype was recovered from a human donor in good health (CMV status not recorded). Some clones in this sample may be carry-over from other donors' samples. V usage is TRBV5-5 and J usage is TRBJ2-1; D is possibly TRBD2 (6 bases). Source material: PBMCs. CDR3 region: CASSLGGASEQFF. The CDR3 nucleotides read TGTGCCAGCAGCTTAGGAGGGGCTAGTGAGCAGTTCTTC.